A single sample gave rise to the 6 T cell receptor beta chains below, sequenced in a study of shared clonotypes between healthy human individuals (dated by TCRdb to the early 2020s). The method behind the library was the immunoSEQ multiplex PCR assay. TCRdb mirrors the immuneACCESS table, restricted to in-frame sequences. Some clones are absent from its copies; in checked studies, under half trace to an unresolved V gene, and the reason for the others is unknown. This sample lists about 2.4 million clones; roughly 92% were detected once. The ten largest clones capture about 0.13% of the sample. The sample was naive CD4+ T cells sorted from blood. This specimen's cell subset or site label, per the study, means: CD45RA+ positively selected. Receptor source: a man aged 18-30 years in good health.

This chain uses TRBV10-2 with TRBJ1-1, with D unclear. Germline V gene sequence: CDR1 WSHSY, CDR2 SAAADI. The V end was cut by 0 bases, the J end by 6 bases, with 8 bases between. The CDR3 is 13 residues long. CDR3 amino acids: CASSESGPAEAFF. The CDR3 DNA is TGCGCCAGCAGTGAGTCGGGCCCGGCTGAAGCTTTCTTT.

Concerning this clone itself: Other nucleotide sequences from this sample produce the same CDR3. The chain is built from TRBV20-1 and TRBJ2-3, with D maybe TRBD2 (5 bases). Germline CDR1 and CDR2: DFQATT and SNEGSKA (reference sequence). The ends were cut back, 5 bases at V and 4 bases at J, with 7 bases in the middle. This CDR3 has 11 amino acids. This CDR3 reads CSASGADTQYF. The CDR3 nucleotides read TGCAGTGCTTCCGGGGCAGATACGCAGTATTTT.

This chain connects TRBV19 to TRBJ1-5, with D perhaps TRBD1 (5 bases). This CDR3 comprises 16 residues. Germline V gives CDR1 LNHDA, CDR2 SQIVND (reference sequence). Trimming shortened V by 7 bases and J by 6 bases, and 22 bases separated the two germline ends. For the CDR3, the DNA is TGTGCCAGTAACAAAGCTGTCGGGGGGGAGGGTCAGCCCCAGCATTTT. Amino acids: CASNKAVGGEGQPQHF.

About this clone: Other nucleotide sequences in the sample specify the same CDR3. This chain connects TRBV6-5 to TRBJ2-7, with a tentative D call TRBD1 (6 bases). V shed 4 bases and J shed 3 bases, with 7 bases lying between them. CDR1 and CDR2 (germline): MNHEY, SVGAGI. This CDR3 region has 12 residues. The CDR3 loop is CASSSQGYEQYF. DNA of the CDR3: TGTGCCAGCAGTTCACAGGGCTACGAGCAGTACTTC.

This clone has just a few counts. Distinct nucleotide sequences in the sample also encode this CDR3. The J gene is TRBJ1-1, the V gene TRBV5-1, with D perhaps matching TRBD1 (5 bases). Per the germline V gene, CDR1 is SGHRS and CDR2 is YFSETQ. This CDR3 spans 15 amino acids. Trimming left V 1 base short and J 0 bases short, with 10 bases between. The CDR3 region has the DNA TGCGCCAGCAGCTTGTCAGCAGGGTTGAACACTGAAGCTTTCTTT. Protein sequence: CASSLSAGLNTEAFF.

Remarks on this clone: Other DNA variants within this sample encode the same CDR3. This chain links TRBV6-1 with TRBJ2-7; D possibly uses TRBD1 or TRBD2 (5 bases each). Trimming removed 5 bases at V and 4 bases at J, with 9 bases between. This CDR3 is 12 amino acids long. Germline loops: CDR1 MNHNS, CDR2 SASEGT. The CDR3 spells CASSSGPYEQYF. The CDR3 DNA is TGTGCCAGCAGTTCGGGGCCTTACGAGCAGTACTTC.